What follows is one T cell receptor beta chain and its context. The antigen it binds to is not known. No quality values exist for individual bases; no much larger clone is one base distant. The V end gives up 0 bases and the J end 3 bases, leaving 8 bases in the junction not matched to a gene. The CDR3, from cysteine to phenylalanine, totals 16 residues. The CDR3 DNA has 48 bases and is translated from base 1. Sequences MGHRA (CDR1) and YSYEKL (CDR2) are obtained from the germline V gene. In this study, focal radiation therapy paired with CTLA-4 blockade (ipilimumab) was tested in patients who had chemo-refractory metastatic non-small-cell lung cancer. The data belong to a study of radiotherapy plus CTLA-4 blockade in lung cancer listed by TCRdb under 2018. For the wider study: Among the enrolled patients, 18% had an objective response, and less than 40% reached disease control.

The full study reports these points: TCR clones derived from tumors expanded in peripheral blood after treatment with radiotherapy and ipilimumab. Early dynamic changes in blood T cell clones, together with increased serum interferon-beta after radiation, were reported as the strongest predictors of response.

Library preparation was by the immunoSEQ multiplex PCR assay. The table was pulled from immuneACCESS by TCRdb, which kept in-frame rearrangements only. Such tables lose some clones; where checked, under half of the loss comes from unresolved V genes, and the rest has no known cause. Recorded for this sample are about 47,000 clones; around 76% of them occurred a single time. The biggest ten clones account for roughly 8% of the sample. The receptor was derived from a human donor with non-small cell lung cancer who had stable disease on radiotherapy plus ipilimumab. The sequencing here drew on peripheral blood, taken from a patient treated with radiotherapy plus ipilimumab. The sequence is built from TRBV4-1 and TRBJ2-7; 7 of the junction bases match TRBD1. The CDR3 amino acid sequence is: CASSQEKRQGVYEQYF. The DNA is TGCGCCAGCAGCCAAGAAAAGCGACAGGGTGTCTACGAGCAGTACTTC.